This T cell receptor (beta chain) originates from a study of blood T cell repertoires in COVID-19. Study context: Acute and convalescent COVID-19 specimens originated in the United States, Italy and Spain. T cells, B-cell-depleted T cells, or PBMCs supplied cDNA or gDNA.

V shed 0 bases and J shed 1 base, with 6 bases lying between them. The germline V gene has CDR1 LGHDT and CDR2 YNNKEL (reference sequence). The CDR3 length is 15 residues. Per the original methods: From reference gene primer amplification, estimates of nucleated cell counts were derived. The method was immunoSEQ multiplex PCR; TCRdb's version includes in-frame clones alone and lacks a portion of them. Clone size and V and J calls were adopted from that table, with D and trimming inferred from the DNA. The sample consists of around 250,000 clones, around four fifths of them appearing once. This clone was found a few times.

Material: peripheral blood. This chain connects TRBV3-1 (or the pseudogene TRBV3-2) to TRBJ2-2; D is uncertain. The receptor was isolated from a man aged 55 to 69 who had recovered from COVID-19. The chain's CDR3 is CASSQELLNTGELFF. CDR3 nucleotides: TGTGCCAGCAGCCAAGAACTACTGAACACCGGGGAGCTGTTTTTT.